Following are 24 T cell receptor beta chains from one sample sequenced in a study of blood T cell repertoires in COVID-19. Libraries were prepared by immunoSEQ multiplex PCR; TCRdb keeps only in-frame clonotypes and omits some of them. The sample consists of 90,000 to 150,000 clones, over 60% of them appearing once. The sequenced sample consisted of peripheral blood. These receptors originate from a woman older than 75 with acute or convalescent COVID-19.

This clone showed up just a few times. The chain employs TRBV4-3 and TRBJ1-1; 9 bases map to TRBD1. Unmatched junction bases numbered 4, after V lost 4 bases and J lost 1 base. Per the germline V gene, CDR1 is LGHNA and CDR2 is YSLEER. This CDR3 has 15 residues. DNA for the CDR3: TGCGCCAGCAGCCTCACGACAGGGGGGAACACTGAAGCTTTCTTT. As protein: CASSLTTGGNTEAFF.

The chain couples TRBV3-1 (or the pseudogene TRBV3-2) to TRBJ1-2; 7 nucleotides align to TRBD1. Losses at the gene ends were 3 bases for V and 1 base for J; bases not matched to a gene: 8. The germline V gene encodes CDR1 LGHDT and CDR2 YNNKEL (reference sequence). This CDR3 is built from 16 residues. In DNA, the CDR3 is TGTGCCAGCAGCCATAACGGACAGGAGAGTAACTATGGCTACACCTTC. The encoded protein is CASSHNGQESNYGYTF.

This chain links TRBV24-1 with TRBJ1-3, with 7 bases that match TRBD1. Per the germline V gene, CDR1 is KGHDR and CDR2 is SFDVKD. This CDR3 comprises 13 residues. V shed 8 bases and J 3 bases; nucleotides not matched to a gene: 3. The chain's CDR3 is CATTGTDGNTIYF. The DNA of the CDR3 is TGTGCCACCACTGGGACAGATGGAAACACCATATATTTT.

This chain joins TRBV9 and TRBJ1-1; TRBD1 matches at 9 bases. Losses at the gene ends were 4 bases for V and 4 bases for J; bases not matched to a gene: 8. The CDR3 is 15 amino acids. The germline gives CDR1 SGDLS, CDR2 YYNGEE. CDR3 residues: CASSQTGGLLTEAFF. The CDR3 nucleotides are TGTGCCAGCAGCCAGACAGGGGGACTTCTCACTGAAGCTTTCTTT.

The chain uses TRBV5-5 and TRBJ2-5; 10 bases align to TRBD1. The ends lost 7 bases at V and 5 bases at J; junction bases unmatched: 2. Germline lookup yields CDR1 SGHKS and CDR2 YYEKEE (reference sequence). This CDR3 contains 12 residues. CDR3 sequence reads: CASGTGAETQYF. The CDR3 DNA is TGTGCCAGCGGGACAGGGGCGGAGACCCAGTACTTC.

The V gene is TRBV3-1 (or the pseudogene TRBV3-2), the J gene TRBJ2-2; D might be TRBD1 (6 bases). This CDR3 has 17 amino acids. CDR1 LGHDT and CDR2 YNNKEL come from the germline V gene (reference sequence). The ends were cut back, 2 bases at V and 6 bases at J, with 19 bases in the middle. The CDR3 sequence is CASSQSPRRQGPGELFF. In DNA form, the CDR3 reads TGTGCCAGCAGCCAATCCCCTCGACGTCAGGGGCCCGGGGAGCTGTTTTTT.

V is TRBV6-2 or TRBV6-3 and J is TRBJ2-1; D unresolved. The germline V gene encodes CDR1 MNHEY and CDR2 SVGEGT. V was clipped by 5 bases and J by 7 bases, with 15 bases between them. CDR3 size: 14 residues. Here the CDR3 DNA reads TGTGCCAGCAGTCCGGTCCCACCCCGGAATGAGCAGTTCTTC. This codes for CASSPVPPRNEQFF.

This clone occurred a few times. This chain uses TRBV7-9 with TRBJ2-5; 10 nucleotides line up with TRBD2. Germline-derived CDR1 and CDR2 are SEHNR and FQNEAQ (reference sequence). V gave up 6 bases and J gave up 7 bases; unmatched junction bases: 5. This CDR3 has 13 residues. CDR3 residues: CASRIAGGTTQYF. The CDR3 bases are TGTGCCAGCAGGATAGCGGGGGGAACGACCCAGTACTTC.

The V gene is TRBV7-3, the J gene TRBJ2-7, with a tentative D call TRBD1 (5 bases). The V and J ends lost 5 bases and 2 bases respectively, with 19 bases between them. The CDR3 consists of 16 residues. Germline CDR1 reads SGHTA; CDR2 reads FQGTGA. Here the CDR3 reads CASSRGSRGSTYEQYF. The CDR3 nucleotides read TGTGCCAGCAGCCGTGGATCTAGGGGTTCAACCTACGAGCAGTACTTC. Variable domain in full (rest from reference TRBV7-3 and TRBJ2-7): GAGVSQTPSNKVTEKGKYVELRCDPISGHTALYWYRQSLGQGPEFLIYFQGTGAADDSGLPNDRFFAVRPEGSVSTLKIQRTERGDSAVYLCASSRGSRGSTYEQYFGPGTRLTVT.

The CDR3 spells CASSEASSYNEQFF. In DNA, the CDR3 is TGTGCCAGCAGTGAAGCCAGCTCCTACAATGAGCAGTTCTTC. The chain joins TRBV6-1 to TRBJ2-1; D not resolved. This CDR3 is 14 amino acids long. Germline V CDR1 and CDR2: MNHNS, SASEGT. V was pared by 0 bases and J by 0 bases, with 3 bases between.

The rearrangement uses TRBV5-5 and TRBJ1-5; 12 bases map to TRBD1. Germline lookup yields CDR1 SGHKS and CDR2 YYEKEE (reference sequence). The CDR3 has 20 amino acids. V lost 3 bases and J lost 2; bases outside the gene matches: 15. The CDR3 coding sequence is TGTGCCAGCAGCTCCAATCCGGGACAGGGGGCGAAAGTGGGCAATCAGCCCCAGCATTTT. Translation: CASSSNPGQGAKVGNQPQHF.

The chain combines TRBV9 with TRBJ1-2, with 8 positions matching TRBD1. The CDR3 extends over 16 amino acids. Germline values: CDR1 SGDLS, CDR2 YYNGEE. J gave up 4 bases and V 3 bases, and 11 bases lay outside the gene matches. The CDR3 bases are TGTGCCAGCAGCGCCCTGGGTACAGGGGGGACCTATGGCTACACCTTC. Translation: CASSALGTGGTYGYTF. Together with reference TRBV9 and TRBJ1-2, the CDR3 gives the full variable domain: DSGVTQTPKHLITATGQRVTLRCSPRSGDLSVYWYQQSLDQGLQFLIQYYNGEERAKGNILERFSAQQFPDLHSELNLSSLELGDSALYFCASSALGTGGTYGYTFGSGTRLTVV.

V is TRBV5-1 and J is TRBJ1-2, with 7 bases that match TRBD1. The CDR3 sequence is 15 residues long. Per germline, CDR1 SGHRS and CDR2 YFSETQ. Trimming removed 4 bases from V and 8 bases from J; junction bases left unmatched: 14. The CDR3 protein is CASSPDRAQSGGYTF. In DNA, the CDR3 is TGCGCCAGCAGCCCCGACAGGGCTCAGTCGGGAGGCTACACCTTC. The full variable domain, rest sourced from reference TRBV5-1 and TRBJ1-2, is KAGVTQTPRYLIKTRGQQVTLSCSPISGHRSVSWYQQTPGQGLQFLFEYFSETQRNKGNFPGRFSGRQFSNSRSEMNVSTLELGDSALYLCASSPDRAQSGGYTFGSGTRLTVV.

The chain recombines TRBV6-6 with TRBJ2-7; D unclear. This CDR3 is 11 amino acids long. Germline V gives CDR1 MNHNY, CDR2 SVGAGI (reference sequence). The V and J ends lost 5 bases and 4 bases respectively, with 6 bases between them. CDR3 amino acids: CASSPFYEQYF. In DNA, the CDR3 is TGTGCCAGCAGTCCTTTTTACGAGCAGTACTTC.

The gene calls are TRBV7-3 and TRBJ2-3; D gene unclear. Germline CDR1 reads SGHTA; CDR2 reads FQGTGA. V lost 5 bases, J lost 1 base, and 7 bases lay in between. CDR3 length: 13 residues. The CDR3 here is CASSTPGTDTQYF. CDR3 bases: TGTGCCAGCAGCACACCAGGCACAGATACGCAGTATTTT.

This clone was seen only a few times. The V call is TRBV7-2, the J call TRBJ2-5; 13 nucleotides line up with TRBD2. Per germline, CDR1 SGHTA and CDR2 FQGNSA. After removal of 6 bases from V and 7 bases from J, the junction contained 8 bases not matched to a gene. The CDR3 runs to 15 residues. The CDR3 DNA is TGTGCCAGCAGTCCGACTAGCGGGAGGTCAGGGACCCAGTACTTC. Translated: CASSPTSGRSGTQYF.

The chain combines TRBV5-4 with TRBJ1-2; TRBD1 might be the D (5 bases). V was pared by 3 bases and J by 8 bases, with 17 bases between. This CDR3 region has 14 residues. Germline CDR1 reads SGHNT; CDR2 reads YYREEE (reference sequence). The CDR3 reads CASSSGTHYGGYTF. The CDR3 bases are TGTGCCAGCAGCTCCGGGACTCACTATGGGGGCTACACCTTC.

This rearrangement joins TRBV19 to TRBJ1-5, with TRBD1 as a possible D gene (5 bases). Between the trimmed V and J ends, which lost 0 bases and 2 bases, there was a span of 8 bases. Germline CDR1 is LNHDA and CDR2 is SQIVND (reference sequence). The CDR3 has 15 residues. CDR3 loop: CASSIDPRGNQPQHF. For the CDR3, the DNA is TGTGCCAGTAGTATAGATCCCAGGGGCAATCAGCCCCAGCATTTT.

The V and J genes are TRBV30 and TRBJ2-7; weak D call: TRBD2 (5 bases). This CDR3 region has 14 residues. The V and J ends lost 0 bases and 2 bases respectively, with 11 bases between them. The germline V gene has CDR1 GTSNPN and CDR2 SVGIG (reference sequence). The CDR3 DNA reads TGTGCCTGGAGTGTGTGGGGAGCCACCTACGAGCAGTACTTC. It is translated as CAWSVWGATYEQYF.

This clone was seen just once. The rearrangement links TRBV28 to TRBJ2-1, with TRBD1 matching 8 bases. Germline trimming cut 3 bases from V and 7 bases from J; bases unmatched to any gene: 8. Per the germline V gene, CDR1 is MDHEN and CDR2 is SYDVKM. The CDR3 is 15 amino acids. CDR3: CASSLRRGRGNEQFF. The CDR3 DNA reads TGTGCCAGCAGTTTGCGCAGGGGGCGCGGGAATGAGCAGTTCTTC.

This clone was detected only a few times. This chain connects TRBV19 to TRBJ1-6; D is unclear. V lost 6 bases to trimming and J lost 5 bases, with 17 bases between them. Germline V gene lookup returns CDR1 LNHDA and CDR2 SQIVND (reference sequence). CDR3 size: 16 residues. The CDR3 protein is CASRRMFRSHNSPLHF. CDR3 DNA: TGTGCCAGTAGAAGGATGTTCAGGTCTCATAATTCACCCCTCCACTTT. The whole variable domain, filled in from reference TRBV19 and TRBJ1-6, reads DGGITQSPKYLFRKEGQNVTLSCEQNLNHDAMYWYRQDPGQGLRLIYYSQIVNDFQKGDIAEGYSVSREKKESFPLTVTSAQKNPTAFYLCASRRMFRSHNSPLHFGNGTRLTVT.

The chain combines TRBV11-1 with TRBJ1-1; TRBD1 is a possible D gene (5 bases). CDR1 and CDR2 from the germline V gene are SGHAT and FQDESV (reference sequence). This CDR3 spans 13 amino acids. The ends were cut back, 5 bases at V and 1 base at J, with 8 bases in the middle. The CDR3 spells CASSRQSNTEAFF. The CDR3 region has the DNA TGTGCCAGCAGCCGACAGTCGAACACTGAAGCTTTCTTT.

This chain joins TRBV6-6 and TRBJ1-4; D unresolved. From germline, CDR1 is MNHNY and CDR2 SVGAGI (reference sequence). V was cut by 2 bases and J by 8 bases, with 6 bases left in between. The CDR3 is 12 amino acids. As DNA, the CDR3 is TGTGCCAGCAGTTACGCAGGAGAAAAACTGTTTTTT. This sequence encodes CASSYAGEKLFF.

The CDR3 sequence is CASSIVQGATGNQPQHF. DNA for the CDR3: TGTGCCAGTAGTATAGTACAGGGGGCCACGGGCAATCAGCCCCAGCATTTT. V gene TRBV19 combines with J gene TRBJ1-5, with TRBD1 matching 9 bases. The CDR3 is made up of 17 amino acids. With V trimmed by 1 base and J by 2 bases, 6 bases remained unmatched. The germline V gene has CDR1 LNHDA and CDR2 SQIVND (reference sequence).